This T cell receptor beta chain was profiled in a study of Graves' ophthalmopathy and Graves' hyperthyroidism. This clonotype came up many times. TCR beta CDR3 amplification used RNA transcripts. The authors performed first-round RT-PCR with HTBI primers and then a second-round multiplex PCR. TCRdb called the multiplex PCR reads again in MiXCR, with one record for every CDR3 protein. The sample consists of about 1.1 million distinct CDR3 sequences, less than 45% of them appearing once. The CDR3 totals 16 residues. Per germline, CDR1 SGHAT and CDR2 FQNNGV. V was shortened by 5 bases and J by 7 bases, with 24 bases between the two germline ends.

V usage is TRBV11-2 and J usage is TRBJ2-7, with D possibly matching TRBD1 (5 bases). The sequence was collected from an adult man with Graves' hyperthyroidism. Sequencing was carried out using peripheral blood or thyroid tissue (not recorded which). CDR3 loop: CASSDSRQLVWGEQYF. Here the CDR3 DNA reads TGTGCCAGCAGCGACTCCCGACAGCTAGTCTGGGGTGAGCAGTACTTC.